A single sample is the source of the 14 T cell receptor beta chains below, sequenced in a study of T cells in tuberculosis (dated 2018 in TCRdb). The library was obtained by the immunoSEQ multiplex PCR assay. Held by TCRdb, this immuneACCESS table contains in-frame sequences only and omits some clones. Under half of the omission traces to an unresolved V gene where checked; the cause of the rest is unknown. This sample has 35,000 to 45,000 clones in its table, and approximately 94% of those were observed once. The ten largest clones add up to about 12% of the sample. Input material: PBMCs. The receptors were sampled from a donor between 10 and 35 years old with latent tuberculosis or without tuberculosis infection. Some clones in this sample may be carry-over from other donors' samples.

This chain links TRBV6-5 with TRBJ1-2; D is perhaps TRBD1 (6 bases). Germline-derived CDR1 and CDR2 are MNHEY and SVGAGI. The CDR3 has 14 amino acids. Trimming pared 2 bases from V and 8 bases from J, leaving 15 bases between. The CDR3 loop is CASSYSANREGYTF. The CDR3 bases are TGTGCCAGCAGTTACAGCGCTAACAGGGAGGGCTACACCTTC.

V gene TRBV9 combines with J gene TRBJ1-6; 9 bases are shared with TRBD1. Trimming removed 0 bases from V and 10 bases from J; junction bases left unmatched: 5. CDR1 SGDLS and CDR2 YYNGEE come from the germline V gene. The CDR3 is made up of 15 amino acids. The CDR3 DNA reads TGTGCCAGCAGCGTAGGTGGACAGGGGTACTCACCCCTCCACTTT. This translates into CASSVGGQGYSPLHF.

This rearrangement joins TRBV2 to TRBJ2-7, with TRBD1 identical over 8 bases. The V gene end was trimmed by 0 bases and the J gene end by 4 bases; junction bases not matched to a gene: 11. Per the germline V gene, CDR1 is SNHLY and CDR2 is FYNNEI. The CDR3 has 17 amino acids. Here the CDR3 reads CASSEAQGTGGRYEQYV. In DNA form, the CDR3 reads TGTGCCAGCAGTGAAGCCCAAGGGACAGGAGGAAGGTACGAGCAGTACGTC.

The CDR3 loop reads CSALRTEAFF. The CDR3 nucleotides are TGCAGTGCCCTTCGGACTGAAGCTTTCTTT. The V gene is TRBV20-1, the J gene TRBJ1-1, with unresolved D. Trimming stripped 6 bases from V and 5 bases from J, with 7 bases between. Germline CDR1 is DFQATT and CDR2 is SNEGSKA (reference sequence). The CDR3 is 10 amino acids.

In regard to this clone: At one of its ends the junction is not consistent with the germline gene, which may arise from a read error. The chain carries TRBV5-4 and TRBJ1-4, with 8 bases lining up with TRBD1. In germline, CDR1 is SGHNT, CDR2 YYREEE (reference sequence). The CDR3 contains 14 residues. The CDR3 DNA is TGTGCCAGTAGCTTCGGACAGGGTGATGAAAAACTGTTTTTT. It specifies CASSFGQGDEKLFF. Looking up the rest from reference TRBV5-4 and TRBJ1-4 gives the full variable domain: ETGVTQSPTHLIKTRGQQVTLRCSSQSGHNTVSWYQQALGQGPQFIFQYYREEENGRGNFPPRFSGLQFPNYSSELNVNALELDDSALYLCASSFGQGDEKLFFGSGTQLSVL.

The genes are TRBV4-1 and TRBJ2-3, with D possibly being TRBD2 (7 bases). This CDR3 contains 17 residues. Germline V CDR1 and CDR2: MGHRA, YSYEKL. V lost 3 bases and J lost 3, with 19 bases in between. CDR3 coding DNA: TGCGCCAGCAGCCACCGCTTTGCGGGGGCGCTGACAGATACGCAGTATTTT. This codes for CASSHRFAGALTDTQYF.

The rearrangement joins TRBV27 to TRBJ2-7; D might be TRBD2 (5 bases). From germline, CDR1 is MNHEY and CDR2 SMNVEV (reference sequence). V lost 3 bases and J lost 0, with 12 bases in between. This CDR3 spans 15 amino acids. CDR3 protein: CASSLSRGSSYEQYF. CDR3 in DNA: TGTGCCAGCAGTTTGTCCCGGGGAAGCTCCTACGAGCAGTACTTC.

This rearrangement joins TRBV4-1 to TRBJ1-4; D gene uncertain. The CDR3 is made up of 14 amino acids. V was cut by 2 bases and J by 8 bases, with 12 bases left in between. Germline V gene data show CDR1 as MGHRA and CDR2 as YSYEKL. CDR3: CASSQPRGGEKLFF. DNA of the CDR3: TGCGCCAGCAGCCAACCCCGGGGAGGGGAAAAACTGTTTTTT.

V is TRBV29-1 and J is TRBJ1-2; maybe TRBD1 (6 bases). CDR3 size: 12 residues. Between the trimmed V and J ends, which lost 6 bases and 4 bases, there was a span of 12 bases. Looked up from germline, CDR1 is SQVTM and CDR2 is ANQGSEA. The DNA for the CDR3 is TGCAGCGTCGTCGACAGGTTCTATGGCTACACCTTC. Amino acids: CSVVDRFYGYTF.

The chain links TRBV6-1 to TRBJ1-2; TRBD1 agrees at 7 bases. Per germline, CDR1 MNHNS and CDR2 SASEGT. V lost 6 bases, J lost 4 bases, and 11 bases stayed unmatched. There are 15 residues in the CDR3. The CDR3 loop reads CASRRTGDFSYGYTF. The CDR3, as DNA: TGTGCCAGCAGGAGAACAGGGGACTTTAGCTATGGCTACACCTTC.

The chain recombines TRBV6-5 with TRBJ2-3; no reliable D call. Trimming shortened V by 4 bases and J by 0 bases, and 14 bases separated the two germline ends. Germline V gives CDR1 MNHEY, CDR2 SVGAGI. The CDR3 runs to 16 residues. Here the CDR3 DNA reads TGTGCCAGCAGTTCAAGGTTCACAGAGAGCACAGATACGCAGTATTTT. Protein product: CASSSRFTESTDTQYF.

This clone is a singleton in its sample. The CDR3 sequence: CASSLLEGDTEAFF. CDR3 nucleotide sequence: TGTGCCAGCAGCTTACTCGAGGGGGACACTGAAGCTTTCTTT. The rearrangement uses TRBV6-5 and TRBJ1-1; TRBD1 is a possible D gene (6 bases). The CDR3 totals 14 residues. Germline assignment: CDR1 MNHEY and CDR2 SVGAGI. V shed 6 bases and J shed 3 bases, with 14 bases lying between them.

This chain links TRBV7-9 with TRBJ2-7; the D is unclear. V gave up 6 bases and J gave up 3 bases, with 6 bases separating them. Germline assignment: CDR1 SEHNR and CDR2 FQNEAQ (reference sequence). This CDR3 comprises 11 residues. The CDR3 DNA sequence: TGTGCCAGCAGGGCAATCTACGAGCAGTACTTC. Residues: CASRAIYEQYF.

This rearrangement joins TRBV5-1 to TRBJ2-7; 12 bases align to TRBD2. The V gene's germline CDR1 is SGHRS and CDR2 YFSETQ. CDR3 length: 19 amino acids. Germline trimming cut 1 base from V and 3 bases from J; bases unmatched to any gene: 14. CDR3 coding DNA: TGCGCCAGCAGCTTGATGGCTAGCGGGGGGGTGTGTGGCGTCTACGAGCAGTACGTC. This encodes CASSLMASGGVCGVYEQYV.